Following are 10 T cell receptor beta chains from one sample sequenced in a study of shared T cell receptors in the human thymus. The table came from immunoSEQ multiplex PCR; TCRdb's copy has only in-frame clones and leaves some out. The sample carries hundreds of thousands of clones, approximately 78% recorded once. The same data also contributed to another study, on human thymus T cells.

Source material: thymocytes. These receptors all come from a boy younger than two with a congenital heart defect.

As concerns this clone: Germline and junction disagree at one end, which may indicate a read error. V is TRBV15 and J is TRBJ2-1; weak D call: TRBD1 (5 bases). Germline V lookup: CDR1 LNHNV, CDR2 YYDKDF (reference sequence). The CDR3 covers 15 residues. CDR3: CATSSAPRQRGPPVF. CDR3 coding DNA: TGTGCCACCAGCAGTGCACCGCGACAGAGAGGTCCCCCAGTCTTC.

The CDR3 is CATSRELSSGRASSYEQYF. The CDR3 coding sequence is TGTGCCACCAGCAGAGAGTTGTCTAGCGGGAGGGCGAGCTCCTACGAGCAGTACTTC. The chain links TRBV15 to TRBJ2-7, with TRBD2 matching over 12 bases. After removal of 0 bases from V and 0 bases from J, the junction contained 9 bases not matched to a gene. CDR1 LNHNV and CDR2 YYDKDF come from the germline V gene (reference sequence). This CDR3 has 19 residues.

The chain couples TRBV7-9 to TRBJ1-5, with D perhaps matching TRBD1 (5 bases). The V and J ends lost 1 base and 4 bases respectively, with 8 bases between them. Germline V CDR1 and CDR2: SEHNR, FQNEAQ (reference sequence). This CDR3 has 14 amino acids. This chain's CDR3 is CASSLVPGNQPQHF. The CDR3 nucleotides read TGTGCCAGCAGCTTAGTTCCAGGGAATCAGCCCCAGCATTTT.

This chain uses TRBV18 with TRBJ1-2, with D perhaps matching TRBD1 (6 bases). CDR3 size: 14 residues. The germline V gene has CDR1 KGHSH and CDR2 LQKENI. Trimming pared 3 bases from V and 8 bases from J, leaving 16 bases between. The CDR3 spells CASSPFDKGDGYTF. The CDR3 bases are TGTGCCAGCTCACCTTTCGATAAGGGGGACGGCTACACCTTC. The whole variable domain, remainder taken from reference TRBV18 and TRBJ1-2, is NAGVMQNPRHLVRRRGQEARLRCSPMKGHSHVYWYRQLPEEGLKFMVYLQKENIIDESGMPKERFSAEFPKEGPSILRIQQVVRGDSAAYFCASSPFDKGDGYTFGSGTRLTVV.

The gene calls are TRBV4-3 and TRBJ2-7; D possibly corresponds to TRBD2 (6 bases). Germline lookup yields CDR1 LGHNA and CDR2 YSLEER. V lost 4 bases and J 1 base, leaving 17 bases between the germline ends. This CDR3 is 16 amino acids long. The CDR3 bases are TGCGCCAGCAGCCTCGTAACCGGGACTCTATCCTACGAGCAGTACTTC. This translates into CASSLVTGTLSYEQYF.

The V gene is TRBV7-4, the J gene TRBJ2-2; tentative D call: TRBD2 (5 bases). Germline-derived CDR1 and CDR2 are SGHVT and SQSDAQ. The ends were cut back, 5 bases at V and 7 bases at J, with 14 bases in the middle. The CDR3 covers 14 residues. The CDR3 loop is CASSDNTGSGELFF. The CDR3 DNA sequence: TGTGCCAGCAGCGACAACACGGGGAGCGGGGAGCTGTTTTTT.

The rearrangement joins TRBV13 to TRBJ2-1; 14 nucleotides align to TRBD2. Germline-derived CDR1 and CDR2 are PRHDT and FYEKMQ (reference sequence). With V trimmed by 3 bases and J by 2 bases, 6 bases remained unmatched. This CDR3 contains 18 residues. The CDR3 DNA follows: TGTGCCAGCAGCTTGGGACTAGCGGGAGCTCCTCCCTACAATGAGCAGTTCTTC. Translated, it gives CASSLGLAGAPPYNEQFF.

The chain combines TRBV28 with TRBJ2-7; D uncertain. Trimming took off 2 bases at V and 2 bases at J, with 13 bases between the two ends. Germline V gene data show CDR1 as MDHEN and CDR2 as SYDVKM. The CDR3 consists of 15 residues. The DNA of the CDR3 is TGTGCCAGCAGTTTAAGACCCAGGAAAACCTACGAGCAGTACTTC. Its translation is CASSLRPRKTYEQYF. The full variable domain, in which reference TRBV28 and TRBJ2-7 provide the parts outside the CDR3, is DVKVTQSSRYLVKRTGEKVFLECVQDMDHENMFWYRQDPGLGLRLIYFSYDVKMKEKGDIPEGYSVSREKKERFSLILESASTNQTSMYLCASSLRPRKTYEQYFGPGTRLTVT.

CDR3 region: CASSVEPKVTSGTDVTDTQYF. Here the CDR3 DNA reads TGTGCCAGCAGCGTAGAACCCAAAGTGACTAGCGGGACAGACGTCACAGATACGCAGTATTTT. V gene TRBV9 combines with J gene TRBJ2-3, with 11 bases lining up with TRBD2. There are 21 residues in the CDR3. V trimming: 0 bases; J trimming: 2 bases; junction bases outside the gene matches: 17. Germline V CDR1 and CDR2: SGDLS, YYNGEE. The entire variable domain, with the rest obtained from reference TRBV9 and TRBJ2-3, is as follows: DSGVTQTPKHLITATGQRVTLRCSPRSGDLSVYWYQQSLDQGLQFLIQYYNGEERAKGNILERFSAQQFPDLHSELNLSSLELGDSALYFCASSVEPKVTSGTDVTDTQYFGPGTRLTVL.

The CDR3 DNA follows: TGTGCCAGCAGCTATCAACCGGACAGGAGGAACTATGGCTACACCTTC. It specifies CASSYQPDRRNYGYTF. V gene TRBV28 combines with J gene TRBJ1-2, with 7 bases lining up with TRBD1. Germline CDR1 reads MDHEN; CDR2 reads SYDVKM. V lost 6 bases to trimming and J lost 2 bases; unmatched junction nucleotides: 12. The CDR3 consists of 16 residues.